These 2 T cell receptor beta chains came from one sample sequenced in a study of Graves' ophthalmopathy and Graves' hyperthyroidism. Transcripts of RNA were the source for amplifying TCR beta CDR3 regions. HTBI primers were used in a first-round RT-PCR, which preceded a second-round multiplex PCR. TCRdb used MiXCR to reprocess the multiplex PCR reads, holding one entry per CDR3 protein. The repertoire has around 1.1 million distinct CDR3 sequences, 35% to 40% of them found once; the top ten carry 11%. The sample was peripheral blood or thyroid tissue (not recorded which). These receptors originate from an adult man with Graves' hyperthyroidism.

Many counts were recorded for this clonotype. V and J are TRBV7-8 and TRBJ2-5; perhaps TRBD1 as D (6 bases). V lost 1 base and J 4 bases, leaving 13 bases between the germline ends. This CDR3 comprises 15 residues. Germline CDR1 SGHVS, CDR2 FQNEAQ. CDR3 nucleotides: TGTGCCAGCAGCTTAGATGGGAGCAGGGGAGAGACCCAGTACTTC. Protein: CASSLDGSRGETQYF.

The gene calls are TRBV7-6 and TRBJ2-3, with 7 bases aligning to TRBD2. CDR3 length: 14 amino acids. V was clipped by 2 bases and J by 5 bases; unmatched bases: 4. Germline loops: CDR1 SGHVS, CDR2 FNYEAQ. The CDR3: CASSLNGGGDTQYF. The CDR3 coding sequence is TGTGCCAGCAGCTTAAATGGGGGGGGAGATACGCAGTATTTT.